This T cell receptor beta chain stems from a study of CD4 T cells in relation to SARS-CoV-2 and coronaviruses. Study details: PBMCs were cultured with antigen for 10 days before TCR beta sequencing. Crossreactive spike epitopes shared across donors were mapped to their HLA restriction.

CDR3 length: 15 amino acids. Trimming pared 0 bases from V and 0 bases from J, leaving 7 bases between. The V gene's germline CDR1 is SGHDT and CDR2 YYEEEE. TCRdb's table, derived via immunoSEQ multiplex PCR, lists solely in-frame clones and lacks some. The data contain about 15,000 clones, 76% of them singletons. Findings and limits, study-wide: Crossreactivity was assessed only for spike protein, not other viral proteins.

Unexposed donor CD4+ T cells date from about 2011-2018, before the COVID-19 pandemic. Isolation of CD4+ T cells took place after less than 11 days in culture. Testing used SARS-CoV-2 S/N and four cold-coronavirus spikes on unexposed-donor CD4+ T cells, cells permitting. About this clone itself: Its target is not known.

This clonotype was sampled from a human donor in good health. Source material: CD4+ T cells from PBMCs, cultured in vitro. The chain employs TRBV5-6 and TRBJ2-1; D is undetermined. CDR3: CASSLEAVSYNEQFF. The CDR3, as DNA: TGTGCCAGCAGCTTGGAGGCGGTCTCCTACAATGAGCAGTTCTTC.